This TCR beta chain is drawn from a study of blood T cell repertoires in COVID-19. The repertoire was sequenced with immunoSEQ multiplex PCR; TCRdb's copy has only in-frame clones and lacks some. This sample has around 330,000 clones, with about nine tenths found just once. The CDR3 has 14 amino acids. The chain employs TRBV21-1 and TRBJ1-4. TRBV21-1 counts as a pseudogene. The sequenced sample consisted of PBMCs or T cells enriched from blood (not recorded which). This receptor was taken from a man in his sixties who had recovered from COVID-19. The DNA for the CDR3 is TGTGCCAGCAGCATCCGCGCAACTAATGAAAAACTGTTTTTT. Protein product: CASSIRATNEKLFF.